Included here is one T cell receptor (beta chain) sequence, with context. This entry belongs to a study of OX40 agonist ivuxolimab in advanced cancers. Study in general: Recorded diagnoses for dose-escalation patients were hepatocellular carcinoma, melanoma, renal cell or head and neck cancer.

The repertoire was sequenced with immunoSEQ multiplex PCR; TCRdb's copy has only in-frame clones and lacks some. In the table there are around 38,000 clones, around four fifths of which are singletons. The germline V and J ends were trimmed by 1 base and 4 bases, with 4 bases remaining between them. There are 12 residues in the CDR3. The germline V gene encodes CDR1 SEHNR and CDR2 FQNEAQ (reference sequence). The rearrangement joins TRBV7-9 to TRBJ2-5; D unresolved. The TCR sequence derives from an adult with an advanced solid tumor such as melanoma, head and neck, liver or kidney cancer. The sample in question was CD4+ or CD8+ T cells sorted from blood, obtained in a trial of the OX40 agonist ivuxolimab. In nucleotides, the CDR3 is TGTGCCAGCAGCTTAGGGCGAGAGACCCAGTACTTC. Translation gives CASSLGRETQYF.